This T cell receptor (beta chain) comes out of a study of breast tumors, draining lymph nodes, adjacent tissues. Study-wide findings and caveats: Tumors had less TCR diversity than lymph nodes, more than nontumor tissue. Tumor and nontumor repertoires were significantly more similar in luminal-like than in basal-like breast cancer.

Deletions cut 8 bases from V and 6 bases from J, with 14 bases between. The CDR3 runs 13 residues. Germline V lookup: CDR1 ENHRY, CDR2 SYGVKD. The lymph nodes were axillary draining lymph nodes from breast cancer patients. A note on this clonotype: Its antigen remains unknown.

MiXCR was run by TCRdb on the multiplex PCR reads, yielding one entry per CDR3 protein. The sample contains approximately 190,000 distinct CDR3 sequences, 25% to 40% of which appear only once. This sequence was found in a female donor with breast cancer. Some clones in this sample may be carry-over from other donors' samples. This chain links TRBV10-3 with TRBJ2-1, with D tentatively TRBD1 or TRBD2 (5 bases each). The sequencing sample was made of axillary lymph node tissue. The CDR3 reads CAIRLGTVNEQFF. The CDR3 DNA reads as TGTGCCATCCGACTTGGGACCGTCAATGAGCAGTTCTTC.